This T cell receptor (beta chain) was captured by sequencing in a study of T cells in Graves' hyperthyroidism and ophthalmopathy. The CDR3 consists of 13 residues. Looked up from germline, CDR1 is MNHEY and CDR2 is SVGAGI. J lost 4 bases, V lost 5 bases, and 4 bases had no gene match. On this clonotype itself: No antigen is known for it.

General study results and limits: The model anticipated ophthalmopathy a median about 6.5 months pre-onset.

Researchers took RNA transcripts and amplified the TCR beta CDR3 regions from them. The TCR CDR3 first-round RT-PCR relied on the HTBI primer set. TCRdb redid the calling of the multiplex PCR reads with MiXCR, one entry per CDR3 protein. The data contain approximately 640,000 distinct CDR3 sequences, 45% of them singletons. Lactation, pregnancy, other autoimmune disease or uncontrolled infection excluded patients. Used for diagnoses were clinical symptoms, serum thyroxine and TRAb, thyroid ultrasound and orbital computed tomography. Material for sequencing was peripheral blood or thyroid tissue (not recorded which). The rearrangement joins TRBV6-5 to TRBJ2-5, with TRBD1 identical over 7 bases. The origin of this receptor is an adult man with Graves' disease, either hyperthyroidism or ophthalmopathy (not recorded which). Here the CDR3 reads CASSEGARETQYF. The CDR3 DNA follows: TGTGCCAGCAGTGAGGGGGCTCGAGAGACCCAGTACTTC.